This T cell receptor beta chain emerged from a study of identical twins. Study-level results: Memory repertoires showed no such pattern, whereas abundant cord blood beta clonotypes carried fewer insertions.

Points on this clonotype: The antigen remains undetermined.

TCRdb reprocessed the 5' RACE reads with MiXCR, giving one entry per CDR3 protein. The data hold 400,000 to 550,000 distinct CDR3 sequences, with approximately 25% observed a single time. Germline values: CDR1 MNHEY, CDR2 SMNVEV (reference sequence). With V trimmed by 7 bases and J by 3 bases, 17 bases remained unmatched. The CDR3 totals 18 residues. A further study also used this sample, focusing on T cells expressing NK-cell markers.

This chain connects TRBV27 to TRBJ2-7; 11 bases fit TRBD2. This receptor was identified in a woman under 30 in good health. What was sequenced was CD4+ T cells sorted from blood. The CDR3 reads CASTMAPGLAVGGYEQYF. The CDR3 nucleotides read TGTGCCAGCACAATGGCTCCGGGACTAGCGGTGGGGGGCTACGAGCAGTACTTC.